This T cell receptor (beta chain) stems from a study of shared clonotypes between healthy human individuals. Study-wide results and caveats: Though the depth was large, rarefaction showed that sorted-subset sequencing was incomplete.

Assay: immunoSEQ multiplex PCR; the TCRdb copy retains only in-frame clones and omits some. The sample yields 2,500,000 or so clones, under 95% seen once. To note about this clone: Antigen unknown.

V was shortened by 4 bases and J by 4 bases, with 10 bases between the two germline ends. The germline CDR1 and CDR2 sequences are SGHTA and FQGNSA. CDR3 length: 13 residues. The receptor comes from a man between 18 and 35 years old in good health. Some clones in this sample may be carry-over from other donors' samples. Specimen: naive CD4+ T cells from PBMCs. Documented subset: CD45RA+ positively selected. The chain joins TRBV7-2 to TRBJ1-2; D is ambiguous. This CDR3 reads CASSYLEVYGYTF. The CDR3 coding sequence is TGTGCCAGCAGCTATCTGGAGGTCTATGGCTACACCTTC.